Listed below are T cell receptor beta chains from one sample, sequenced in a study of identical twins. MiXCR was run by TCRdb on the 5' RACE reads, yielding one entry per CDR3 protein. The sample lists under 250,000 distinct CDR3 sequences, over 9.5% occurring once. Separately, the same data were catalogued under a study of yellow fever vaccine responses in identical twins.

Sample: memory (CD45RO+) T cells sorted from blood. The receptor source for this set is a woman younger than 30 in good health. CDR3s include the opening cysteine and the closing phenylalanine or tryptophan. The D gene is left open where the match is weak. Clone size appears in some rows only: once, few, many, or a class for an expanded clone.

CDR3 length,V gene,D gene,J gene,clone size,CDR3 DNA,CDR3 protein
12,TRBV20-1,TRBD1,TRBJ2-3,many,TGCAGTGCTGATTACAGGGGGGATACGCAGTATTTT,CSADYRGDTQYF
14,TRBV20-1,NA,TRBJ2-1,many,TGCAGTGCTAGAGATCCCGATCTTCTCAATGAGCAGTTCTTC,CSARDPDLLNEQFF
16,TRBV7-8,NA,TRBJ2-1,few,TGTGCCAGCAGCTCCGGCAGCGGGACAACCTACAATGAGCAGTTCTTC,CASSSGSGTTYNEQFF
13,TRBV6-2/TRBV6-3,NA,TRBJ2-7,many,TGTGCCAGCCATAATAGCGGAGCCTACGAGCAGTACTTC,CASHNSGAYEQYF
13,TRBV30,NA,TRBJ1-4,few,TGTGCCTGGACTTGGGGGACAAATGAAAAACTGTTTTTT,CAWTWGTNEKLFF
15,TRBV5-4,TRBD2,TRBJ2-3,NA,TGTGCCAGCAGCCAGACCCGGGGGGTCACAGATACGCAGTATTTT,CASSQTRGVTDTQYF
15,TRBV10-3,NA,TRBJ2-1,few,TGTGCCATCAGTGAGTCCCCCACTAGGGCGGCGGAGCAGTTCTTC,CAISESPTRAAEQFF
16,TRBV14,NA,TRBJ2-1,many,TGTGCCAGCAGCCAAGTTCTAGGAGGGTCATTCAATGAGCAGTTCTTC,CASSQVLGGSFNEQFF
16,TRBV4-3,TRBD1,TRBJ2-7,few,TGCGCCAGCAGCCAAGAGCCCGGGACAGGGGGCTCCGAGCAGTACTTC,CASSQEPGTGGSEQYF
15,TRBV11-2,NA,TRBJ2-4,many,TGTGCCAGCAGCTTAGATGGGGGGGCCGGAAACATTCAGTACTTC,CASSLDGGAGNIQYF
12,TRBV3-1,NA,TRBJ2-7,few,TGTGCCAGCAGCCAAGGCGGGGTAGGGCAGTACTTC,CASSQGGVGQYF
15,TRBV28,TRBD1,TRBJ1-5,NA,TGTGCCAGCAGTCTCGGGACAGGGGGCTTGCAGCCCCAGCATTTT,CASSLGTGGLQPQHF
12,TRBV30,NA,TRBJ1-6,few,TGTGCCTGGAGGCCCGGGGTCGGTCCCCTCCACTTT,CAWRPGVGPLHF
15,TRBV5-1,NA,TRBJ2-3,NA,TGCGCCAGCAGCCCGGGATGGCAGATCACAGATACGCAGTATTTT,CASSPGWQITDTQYF
19,TRBV3-1,TRBD2,TRBJ2-3,few,TGTGCCAGCAGCTCTTCTCTAGCGGGGGGGCTCGAGAGCACAGATACGCAGTATTTT,CASSSSLAGGLESTDTQYF
16,TRBV28,TRBD2,TRBJ2-3,many,TGTGCCAGCAGTTTATCGACTAGCGGGTACACAGATACGCAGTATTTT,CASSLSTSGYTDTQYF
14,TRBV5-4,TRBD1,TRBJ2-2,few,TGTGCCATCTCGGGACAGACGAACACCGGGGAGCTGTTTTTT,CAISGQTNTGELFF
14,TRBV3-1,TRBD1,TRBJ1-4,NA,TGTGCCAGCAGCCAAGGAGCAGGGGGCGAAAAACTGTTTTTT,CASSQGAGGEKLFF
15,TRBV9,NA,TRBJ1-2,many,TGTGCCAGCAGCGAAAGACAGTGGTCTAACTATGGCTACACCTTC,CASSERQWSNYGYTF
11,TRBV5-1,NA,TRBJ2-7,once,TGCGCCAGCAGCCACAGGGACGAGCAGTACTTC,CASSHRDEQYF
16,TRBV3-1,TRBD2,TRBJ2-1,NA,TGTGCCAGCAGCCAAGATGAGCGGGGGGTACCCCGGCGGCAGTTCTTC,CASSQDERGVPRRQFF
14,TRBV11-2,NA,TRBJ2-7,many,TGTGCCAGCAGCTTAATGTGGAGCTCCTACGAGCAGTACTTC,CASSLMWSSYEQYF
16,TRBV20-1,TRBD2,TRBJ2-1,NA,TGCAGTGCGCCCGGGGGTAGCGGGGCCCATACGAATGAGCAGTTCTTC,CSAPGGSGAHTNEQFF
16,TRBV10-3,NA,TRBJ2-1,few,TGTGCCATCAGTGAGTCTGAGCGGAGCTCCTACAATGAGCAGTTCTTC,CAISESERSSYNEQFF
16,TRBV7-2,NA,TRBJ2-3,many,TGTGCCAGCAGCTTAGTCGGCGGGCAGAGCACAGATACGCAGTATTTT,CASSLVGGQSTDTQYF
15,TRBV6-4,TRBD2,TRBJ2-1,NA,TGTGCCAGCAGCCGCCTCACCGGGGGGGGCAATGAGCAGTTCTTC,CASSRLTGGGNEQFF
14,TRBV5-1,NA,TRBJ2-5,many,TGCGCCAGCAGTCTACAAAGGAGACAAGAGACCCAGTACTTC,CASSLQRRQETQYF
14,TRBV5-1,NA,TRBJ1-2,NA,TGCGCCAGCAGCTTGTTGGAGGGGGACTATGGCTACACCTTC,CASSLLEGDYGYTF
17,TRBV3-1,TRBD2,TRBJ2-3,few,TGTGCCAGCAGCCCCCTGACTAGCGGGAGTCCGGAAGATACGCAGTATTTT,CASSPLTSGSPEDTQYF
14,TRBV5-1,TRBD1,TRBJ1-6,few,TGCGCCAGCAGCTTGCAGGGGGGTAATTCACCCCTCCACTTT,CASSLQGGNSPLHF
14,TRBV7-3,NA,TRBJ2-2,few,TGTGCCAGCAGCTTAAGGCCCACCACCGGGGAGCTGTTTTTT,CASSLRPTTGELFF
16,TRBV5-1,NA,TRBJ2-3,NA,TGCGCCAGCAGCTTAGTTTGGTCTAAAAGCACAGATACGCAGTATTTT,CASSLVWSKSTDTQYF
12,TRBV7-2,NA,TRBJ1-5,NA,TGTGCCAGCACCCGAGGAAACCAGCCCCAGCATTTT,CASTRGNQPQHF
14,TRBV5-1,TRBD2,TRBJ2-1,many,TGCGCCAGCAAAGCCGGGACTAGTGCCCAGGAGCAGTTCTTC,CASKAGTSAQEQFF
16,TRBV4-1,NA,TRBJ2-1,few,TGCGCCAGCAGCCAAGTTCTTCTCTTAGTGGGTAATGAGCAGTTCTTC,CASSQVLLLVGNEQFF
11,TRBV20-1,NA,TRBJ2-3,few,TGCAGTGCTAGCCCTGTAGATACGCAGTATTTT,CSASPVDTQYF
14,TRBV9,NA,TRBJ2-7,few,TGTGCCAGCAGCAACTGGGACGGTCCGTACGAGCAGTACTTC,CASSNWDGPYEQYF
15,TRBV28,TRBD1,TRBJ2-3,NA,TGTGCCAGCAGACCTGGACAGGGGGGCACAGATACGCAGTATTTT,CASRPGQGGTDTQYF
12,TRBV25-1,NA,TRBJ1-4,NA,TGTGCCAGCAGTGAAGTTGGTGAAAAACTGTTTTTT,CASSEVGEKLFF
17,TRBV10-3,NA,TRBJ1-6,few,TGTGCCATCAGTGAGTCCCCCGTGGCAGGGGACGGTTCACCCCTCCACTTT,CAISESPVAGDGSPLHF
16,TRBV4-1,TRBD2,TRBJ2-2,NA,TGCGCCAGCAGCCAGCTAGCGGGGGGGCCTGACGGGGAGCTGTTTTTT,CASSQLAGGPDGELFF
11,TRBV29-1,NA,TRBJ2-5,few,TGCAGCGTTGGAAGACAAGAGACCCAGTACTTC,CSVGRQETQYF
15,TRBV6-2/TRBV6-3,NA,TRBJ2-1,many,TGTGCCAGCAGTTCCCCCGGGACGGCCTACAATGAGCAGTTCTTC,CASSSPGTAYNEQFF
16,TRBV7-9,TRBD2,TRBJ2-1,NA,TGTGCCAGCAGCCCTCACTTAGCGGGGGGACACAATGAGCAGTTCTTC,CASSPHLAGGHNEQFF
12,TRBV12-3/TRBV12-4,NA,TRBJ2-5,many,TGTGCCAGCACCATAAAGGGTTCGGCCCAGTACTTC,CASTIKGSAQYF
13,TRBV19,NA,TRBJ1-5,NA,TGTGCCAGTAGTATAGACTTATATCAGCCCCAGCATTTT,CASSIDLYQPQHF
15,TRBV3-1,TRBD1,TRBJ2-1,few,TGTGCCAGCAGCCAAGGAAGGACAGGGATGAATGAGCAGTTCTTC,CASSQGRTGMNEQFF
14,TRBV28,NA,TRBJ1-2,NA,TGTGCCAGCAGTCTTCGACAGAGAACGTATGGCTACACCTTC,CASSLRQRTYGYTF
14,TRBV14,NA,TRBJ2-4,NA,TGTGCCAGCAGCCAACCGGGATCGGGAAACATTCAGTACTTC,CASSQPGSGNIQYF
13,TRBV4-3,NA,TRBJ2-1,NA,TGCGCCAGCAGCCAAGCTCGGGTGAATGAGCAGTTCTTC,CASSQARVNEQFF
11,TRBV5-1,NA,TRBJ2-7,many,TGCGCCAGCAGTTACAATCACGAGCAGTACTTC,CASSYNHEQYF
12,TRBV10-2,NA,TRBJ2-4,NA,TGCGCCAGCAGTCCCAAGGACACAACCAAGTACTTC,CASSPKDTTKYF
15,TRBV7-7,TRBD2,TRBJ2-2,NA,TGTGCTAGCAGCTCGGGACTAGCGGATACCGGGGAGCTGTTTTTT,CASSSGLADTGELFF
16,TRBV6-1,NA,TRBJ2-1,many,TGTGCCAGCAACGCACAGGTGGCAGGGGGGGTAGGTGAGCAGTTCTTC,CASNAQVAGGVGEQFF
15,TRBV5-6,TRBD2,TRBJ2-1,few,TGTGCCAGCAGCCCCCTAGCGGGGGCCAACAATGAGCAGTTCTTC,CASSPLAGANNEQFF